Listed below are T cell receptor beta chains from one sample, sequenced in a study of T cells after posttransplantation cyclophosphamide. Profiled with immunoSEQ multiplex PCR; TCRdb holds only in-frame clones, not every one. The sample was found to contain about 44,000 clones, and every one recurs. The sample taken for sequencing was PBMCs. These TCRs come from a man aged 40-49 years in good health, CMV-negative, and a related stem cell transplant donor. The CDR3 runs from the conserved cysteine through the conserved F or W. The order of the fields is CDR3 protein, CDR3 DNA, D gene, clone size, V gene, J gene. The D gene is left open where the match is weak. Expanded clones get a size class; other rows say once, few or many, or leave the size out.

CDR3 protein: CASRKRAEHEQFF
CDR3 DNA: TGCGCCAGCAGGAAGCGGGCCGAACATGAGCAGTTCTTC
D gene: -
clone size: many
V gene: TRBV5-1
J gene: TRBJ2-1

CDR3 protein: CASSQQGGYEQFF
CDR3 DNA: TGTGCCAGCAGTCAACAGGGGGGCTACGAGCAGTTCTTC
D gene: TRBD1
clone size: few
V gene: TRBV27
J gene: TRBJ2-1

CDR3 protein: CASSLDRVSNQPQHF
CDR3 DNA: TGTGCCAGCTCACTCGACAGGGTTAGCAATCAGCCCCAGCATTTT
D gene: TRBD1
clone size: many
V gene: TRBV18
J gene: TRBJ1-5

CDR3 protein: CASSQDRGAGYGYTF
CDR3 DNA: TGCGCCAGCAGCCAAGATCGGGGGGCCGGCTATGGCTACACCTTC
D gene: -
clone size: many
V gene: TRBV4-1
J gene: TRBJ1-2

CDR3 protein: CASGFPGQGPRTTGELFF
CDR3 DNA: TGTGCTAGTGGTTTTCCGGGACAGGGGCCTCGTACCACCGGGGAGCTGTTTTTT
D gene: TRBD1
clone size: many
V gene: TRBV12-5
J gene: TRBJ2-2

CDR3 protein: CASSFWAVNTEAFF
CDR3 DNA: TGTGCCAGCAGCTTTTGGGCTGTAAACACTGAAGCTTTCTTT
D gene: -
clone size: many
V gene: TRBV7-2
J gene: TRBJ1-1

CDR3 protein: CASSLLAGAPYEQYF
CDR3 DNA: TGTGCCAGCAGTTTGCTAGCGGGGGCCCCCTACGAGCAGTACTTC
D gene: TRBD2
clone size: many
V gene: TRBV6-6
J gene: TRBJ2-7

CDR3 protein: CASSQETLVGGGANVLTF
CDR3 DNA: TGCGCCAGCAGCCAAGAAACTCTAGTGGGAGGTGGGGCCAACGTCCTGACTTTC
D gene: -
clone size: many
V gene: TRBV4-1
J gene: TRBJ2-6

CDR3 protein: CASSAGLAMNIQYF
CDR3 DNA: TGTGCCAGCAGCGCGGGACTAGCGATGAACATTCAGTACTTC
D gene: TRBD2
clone size: many
V gene: TRBV5-6
J gene: TRBJ2-4

CDR3 protein: CASRPTGDSTEAFF
CDR3 DNA: TGTGCCAGCAGACCAACAGGGGATTCCACTGAAGCTTTCTTT
D gene: TRBD1
clone size: many
V gene: TRBV11-2
J gene: TRBJ1-1

CDR3 protein: CASRSNAGANTGELFF
CDR3 DNA: TGTGCCAGCAGGTCCAACGCCGGGGCGAACACCGGGGAGCTGTTTTTT
D gene: -
clone size: -
V gene: TRBV7-7
J gene: TRBJ2-2

CDR3 protein: CASSVGQGAGDTQYF
CDR3 DNA: TGTGCCAGCAGTGTGGGACAGGGGGCGGGAGATACGCAGTATTTT
D gene: TRBD1
clone size: many
V gene: TRBV6-1
J gene: TRBJ2-3

CDR3 protein: CASSQGQGSYEQYF
CDR3 DNA: TGTGCCAGCAGCCAGGGACAGGGCTCCTACGAGCAGTACTTC
D gene: TRBD1
clone size: many
V gene: TRBV4-2
J gene: TRBJ2-7

CDR3 protein: CASSPPGESYNEQFF
CDR3 DNA: TGTGCCAGCAGTCCCCCGGGAGAGTCCTACAATGAGCAGTTCTTC
D gene: -
clone size: many
V gene: TRBV28
J gene: TRBJ2-1

CDR3 protein: CAISYRDRDEGYGYTF
CDR3 DNA: TGTGCCATCAGCTACCGGGACAGGGATGAAGGCTATGGCTACACCTTC
D gene: TRBD1
clone size: many
V gene: TRBV10-3
J gene: TRBJ1-2

CDR3 protein: CASSDRDRSEETQYF
CDR3 DNA: TGTGCCAGCAGCGACCGGGACAGGTCGGAAGAGACCCAGTACTTC
D gene: TRBD1
clone size: many
V gene: TRBV11-1
J gene: TRBJ2-5

CDR3 protein: CASSPRREASGAGEQFF
CDR3 DNA: TGTGCCAGTAGTCCTCGACGGGAGGCTAGCGGCGCAGGGGAGCAGTTCTTC
D gene: TRBD2
clone size: many
V gene: TRBV19
J gene: TRBJ2-1

CDR3 protein: CASSMGREQETQYF
CDR3 DNA: TGTGCCAGTAGTATGGGCAGGGAACAAGAGACCCAGTACTTC
D gene: -
clone size: many
V gene: TRBV19
J gene: TRBJ2-5

CDR3 protein: CASSPRGSGADTQYF
CDR3 DNA: TGTGCCAGCAGCCCCAGGGGTAGCGGGGCAGATACGCAGTATTTT
D gene: TRBD2
clone size: many
V gene: TRBV7-2
J gene: TRBJ2-3

CDR3 protein: CASSLGAGGNTEAFF
CDR3 DNA: TGTGCCAGCAGCTTAGGGGCAGGGGGGAACACTGAAGCTTTCTTT
D gene: TRBD1
clone size: many
V gene: TRBV7-9
J gene: TRBJ1-1

CDR3 protein: CASSQEYRVGNTIYF
CDR3 DNA: TGTGCCAGCAGCCAAGAGTACAGGGTTGGAAACACCATATATTTT
D gene: -
clone size: few
V gene: TRBV14
J gene: TRBJ1-3

CDR3 protein: CASSGGGTGRALETQYF
CDR3 DNA: TGTGCCAGCAGTGGAGGGGGAACCGGGAGGGCCCTAGAGACCCAGTACTTC
D gene: TRBD2
clone size: many
V gene: TRBV11-3
J gene: TRBJ2-5